The clone carrying this T cell receptor beta chain showed up just a few times. The data were obtained in a study of beta chain features in type 1 diabetes. Reverse transcription of all isolated RNA meant that expressed TCRB transcripts were sequenced. Clones were read by immunoSEQ multiplex PCR, and TCRdb kept only the in-frame ones, dropping some. The sample holds fewer than 200,000 clones, about 13% seen once. This clonotype was obtained from a woman between 18 and 29 years old in good health. Sequenced material: central memory CD4+ T cells from blood.

This chain's CDR3 is CSVGGRAGGNNEQFF. In DNA, the CDR3 is TGCAGCGTTGGAGGTCGAGCGGGAGGAAACAATGAGCAGTTCTTC. This chain links TRBV29-1 with TRBJ2-1, with TRBD2 matching 9 bases. This CDR3 spans 15 amino acids. Germline lookup yields CDR1 SQVTM and CDR2 ANQGSEA. Germline trimming cut 4 bases from V and 5 bases from J; bases unmatched to any gene: 9.